Following are 16 T cell receptor beta chains from one sample sequenced in a study of T cell responses to AZD1222 COVID-19 vaccine. Some clones are missing from TCRdb's copy, which holds only in-frame ones; the method was immunoSEQ multiplex PCR. The table shows some 140,000 clones, with roughly 90% occurring only once. Sequencing used peripheral blood, obtained on day 0 of AZD1222 vaccination. These receptors were taken from an adult in good health.

This chain uses TRBV2 with TRBJ2-3; 13 bases match TRBD2. From germline, CDR1 is SNHLY and CDR2 FYNNEI. Unmatched junction bases numbered 4, after V lost 6 bases and J lost 4 bases. This CDR3 has 15 residues. CDR3: CASRWTSGRADTQYF. The CDR3 nucleotides read TGTGCCAGCAGATGGACTAGCGGGAGAGCAGATACGCAGTATTTT.

The J gene is TRBJ1-4, the V gene TRBV14, with unresolved D. The germline CDR1 and CDR2 sequences are SGHDN and FVKESK. The V gene lost 1 base and the J gene lost 7 bases, with 13 bases spanning the gap. This CDR3 spans 15 amino acids. CDR3 sequence: CASSQAMGWFEKLFF. As DNA, the CDR3 is TGTGCCAGCAGCCAAGCCATGGGATGGTTTGAAAAACTGTTTTTT.

The J gene is TRBJ2-5, the V gene TRBV5-4; D possibly corresponds to TRBD1 (6 bases). The CDR3 spans 15 residues. The V and J ends lost 4 bases and 5 bases respectively, with 18 bases between them. Germline V gene sequence: CDR1 SGHNT, CDR2 YYREEE (reference sequence). CDR3 residues: CASSVRTGSGETQYF. The CDR3 nucleotides read TGTGCCAGCAGCGTTCGAACAGGGAGTGGGGAGACCCAGTACTTC.

The chain employs TRBV6-1 and TRBJ1-1; D is undetermined. The CDR3 contains 14 residues. V gave up 1 base and J gave up 5 bases, with 11 bases separating them. Per the germline V gene, CDR1 is MNHNS and CDR2 is SASEGT. CDR3 amino acids: CASSEGLGLTEAFF. DNA for the CDR3: TGTGCCAGCAGTGAAGGTTTAGGGTTAACTGAAGCTTTCTTT.

This clone was observed once. The rearrangement uses TRBV6-2 or TRBV6-3 and TRBJ2-7, with D possibly being TRBD2 (5 bases). CDR3 length: 12 residues. CDR1 is MNHEY, CDR2 SVGEGT, per germline. The germline V and J ends were trimmed by 5 bases and 3 bases, with 8 bases remaining between them. The CDR3 protein is CASSLDFYEQYF. The CDR3 coding sequence is TGTGCCAGCAGTCTGGACTTCTACGAGCAGTACTTC.

The gene calls are TRBV5-1 and TRBJ2-1, with D perhaps matching TRBD2 (5 bases). CDR1 SGHRS and CDR2 YFSETQ come from the germline V gene. The V gene lost 4 bases and the J gene lost 0 bases, with 17 bases spanning the gap. The CDR3 runs to 17 residues. The CDR3 is CASSKGEKGNSYNEQFF. CDR3 bases: TGCGCCAGCAGCAAGGGAGAAAAGGGTAACTCCTACAATGAGCAGTTCTTC.

The CDR3 spells CASSLLQGNTIYF. The CDR3 DNA follows: TGTGCCAGCAGTTTATTACAGGGAAACACCATATATTTT. The chain couples TRBV27 to TRBJ1-3; D not certain. Per germline, CDR1 MNHEY and CDR2 SMNVEV (reference sequence). This CDR3 is built from 13 residues. With 1 base removed from V and 4 bases from J, the gap between germline ends came to 5 bases.

The V gene is TRBV5-8, the J gene TRBJ2-1, with TRBD2 matching over 8 bases. This CDR3 comprises 15 residues. Germline V gene data show CDR1 as SGHTS and CDR2 as YDEGEE. V shed 5 bases, J shed 2 bases, and the junction held 6 bases outside the gene matches. The CDR3 loop reads CASSPTSATYNEQFF. The CDR3 DNA follows: TGTGCCAGCAGTCCGACTAGCGCGACCTACAATGAGCAGTTCTTC.

V and J are TRBV6-2 or TRBV6-3 and TRBJ2-7; 11 nucleotides match TRBD2. This CDR3 has 20 amino acids. Germline values: CDR1 MNHEY, CDR2 SVGEGT. J lost 5 bases, V lost 2 bases, and 20 bases had no gene match. CDR3 protein: CASSYPGGLAGGGDFDEQYF. In nucleotides, the CDR3 is TGTGCCAGCAGTTACCCCGGTGGGCTAGCGGGAGGAGGGGATTTCGACGAGCAGTACTTC.

The chain joins TRBV7-9 to TRBJ2-7; the D gene is possibly TRBD2 (5 bases). Germline V gives CDR1 SEHNR, CDR2 FQNEAQ (reference sequence). V was pared by 5 bases and J by 2 bases, with 16 bases between. The CDR3 has 15 residues. CDR3 sequence reads: CASSLPGPGTYEQYF. The CDR3 DNA reads as TGTGCCAGCAGCCTACCGGGTCCGGGAACCTACGAGCAGTACTTC.

V usage is TRBV7-2 and J usage is TRBJ2-1, with 7 nucleotides matching TRBD1. The germline V gene encodes CDR1 SGHTA and CDR2 FQGNSA. After removal of 1 base from V and 9 bases from J, the junction contained 3 bases not matched to a gene. This CDR3 is built from 13 residues. As DNA, the CDR3 is TGTGCCAGCAGCTTAGGACAGGGACGTGAGCAGTTCTTC. It encodes CASSLGQGREQFF. Supplemented by reference TRBV7-2 and TRBJ2-1, the full variable domain reads GAGVSQSPSNKVTEKGKDVELRCDPISGHTALYWYRQSLGQGLEFLIYFQGNSAPDKSGLPSDRFSAERTGGSVSTLTIQRTQQEDSAVYLCASSLGQGREQFFGPGTRLTVL.

The chain recombines TRBV29-1 with TRBJ1-2; D is perhaps TRBD1 (5 bases). Trimming cost V 3 bases and J 3 bases, with 11 bases left between them. This CDR3 spans 13 amino acids. Looked up from germline, CDR1 is SQVTM and CDR2 is ANQGSEA. As DNA, the CDR3 is TGCAGCGTTGACGGGGCTATTGACTATGGCTACACCTTC. Encoded protein: CSVDGAIDYGYTF.

V gene TRBV5-1 combines with J gene TRBJ2-7; D is perhaps TRBD2 (5 bases). CDR1 and CDR2 from the germline V gene are SGHRS and YFSETQ. The length of the CDR3 is 15 residues. Deletions cut 3 bases from V and 0 bases from J, with 13 bases between. In nucleotides, the CDR3 is TGCGCCAGCAGCTATGGAGGCGGAAGCTCCTACGAGCAGTACTTC. It translates to CASSYGGGSSYEQYF.

J is TRBJ1-1 and V is TRBV6-5, with D possibly matching TRBD1 (6 bases). The CDR3 spans 13 residues. Trimming took 6 bases from V and 5 from J, leaving 13 bases between them. Germline V gene lookup returns CDR1 MNHEY and CDR2 SVGAGI. The CDR3 loop reads CASSGGTTTEAFF. The CDR3 DNA reads TGTGCCAGCAGCGGGGGGACAACGACTGAAGCTTTCTTT.

This CDR3 is CASRQVYREDGYTF. The CDR3 nucleotides are TGTGCCAGCAGGCAGGTGTACAGGGAAGACGGCTACACCTTC. The genes are TRBV7-9 and TRBJ1-2; perhaps TRBD1 as D (6 bases). Germline V CDR1 and CDR2: SEHNR, FQNEAQ (reference sequence). CDR3 length equals 14 residues. Trimming took 6 bases from V and 8 from J, leaving 19 bases between them. The complete variable domain, with remaining parts taken from reference TRBV7-9 and TRBJ1-2, reads DTGVSQNPRHKITKRGQNVTFRCDPISEHNRLYWYRQTLGQGPEFLTYFQNEAQLEKSRLLSDRFSAERPKGSFSTLEIQRTEQGDSAMYLCASRQVYREDGYTFGSGTRLTVV.

The genes are TRBV27 and TRBJ1-1; D is perhaps TRBD1 (6 bases). V was pared by 5 bases and J by 2 bases, with 12 bases between. From germline, CDR1 is MNHEY and CDR2 SMNVEV (reference sequence). This CDR3 contains 14 residues. The CDR3 loop is CASSVGTPNTEAFF. The DNA of the CDR3 is TGTGCCAGCAGTGTGGGGACACCAAACACTGAAGCTTTCTTT.